One sample yielded the 19 T cell receptor beta chains listed below, sequenced in a study of cytomegalovirus exposure and HLA in healthy donors. The PCR employed 60 Vbeta primers together with 13 Jbeta primers. Data came from immunoSEQ multiplex PCR; TCRdb stores just in-frame clones and leaves some out. The data contain under 150,000 clones, about 79% of them singletons. Sequencing was done on a sample of PBMCs. The receptors originated from a woman between 18 and 29 years old in good health and CMV-seronegative.

The chain uses TRBV6-1 and TRBJ1-6; the D gene is possibly TRBD1 (5 bases). The CDR3 extends over 13 amino acids. Germline CDR1 reads MNHNS; CDR2 reads SASEGT. V dropped 8 bases and J dropped 4 bases, with 9 bases sitting between them. CDR3 DNA sequence: TGTGCCAGCGGGGGGATATATAATTCACCCCTCCACTTT. Translation gives CASGGIYNSPLHF.

The chain has TRBV5-4 and TRBJ1-2, with 7 bases identical to TRBD1. The ends lost 4 bases at V and 4 bases at J; junction bases unmatched: 13. The CDR3 is 16 amino acids. The germline gives CDR1 SGHNT, CDR2 YYREEE (reference sequence). The CDR3 region is CASSADMGDSPYGYTF. CDR3 DNA sequence: TGTGCCAGCAGCGCCGACATGGGGGACAGCCCCTATGGCTACACCTTC. Combining the CDR3 with reference TRBV5-4 and TRBJ1-2 gives the whole variable domain ETGVTQSPTHLIKTRGQQVTLRCSSQSGHNTVSWYQQALGQGPQFIFQYYREEENGRGNFPPRFSGLQFPNYSSELNVNALELDDSALYLCASSADMGDSPYGYTFGSGTRLTVV.

The chain links TRBV6-1 to TRBJ2-2; D not certain. The V gene lost 4 bases and the J gene lost 7 bases, with 10 bases spanning the gap. The CDR3 spans 13 residues. Germline CDR1 is MNHNS and CDR2 is SASEGT. In nucleotides, the CDR3 is TGTGCCAGCAGTGGGAGCGAATTCGGGGAGCTGTTTTTT. Protein: CASSGSEFGELFF.

J is TRBJ2-4 and V is TRBV2; TRBD1 matches 11 bases. V was pared by 6 bases and J by 9 bases, with 7 bases of the junction left unmatched. Germline loops: CDR1 SNHLY, CDR2 FYNNEI. This CDR3 is 14 amino acids long. The CDR3 here is CASSLGQGASIQYF. CDR3 nucleotide sequence: TGTGCCAGCAGCCTCGGACAGGGGGCATCCATTCAGTACTTC.

The chain employs TRBV28 and TRBJ1-3, with TRBD1 as a possible D gene (6 bases). The CDR3 spans 13 residues. Germline loops: CDR1 MDHEN, CDR2 SYDVKM. V lost 5 bases and J 7 bases, leaving 12 bases between the germline ends. The CDR3 region is CASSTGQRNTIYF. The CDR3 nucleotides are TGTGCCAGCAGTACAGGACAGAGGAACACCATATATTTT.

The rearrangement uses TRBV14 and TRBJ1-4; the match to TRBD1 covers 8 bases. Germline CDR1 reads SGHDN; CDR2 reads FVKESK. The CDR3 sequence is 15 residues long. J was trimmed by 2 bases and V by 4 bases; bases with no gene match: 3. The CDR3 region is CASSPRQGTNEKLFF. DNA for the CDR3: TGTGCCAGCAGCCCCCGACAGGGGACTAATGAAAAACTGTTTTTT.

The V gene is TRBV11-3, the J gene TRBJ1-1; D unclear. Deletions cut 7 bases from V and 8 bases from J, with 11 bases between. This CDR3 is 11 amino acids long. Germline loops: CDR1 SGHNT, CDR2 YENEEA. CDR3: CASTLRGEAFF. CDR3 nucleotide sequence: TGTGCCAGCACCCTGCGCGGGGAAGCTTTCTTT.

This clone was seen once. The chain is built from TRBV9 and TRBJ2-1; TRBD1 agrees at 10 bases. Germline CDR1 is SGDLS and CDR2 is YYNGEE. The CDR3 contains 15 residues. J gave up 10 bases and V 3 bases, and 10 bases lay outside the gene matches. The CDR3, as DNA: TGTGCCAGCAGCGCCTCGGGACAGGGGCCTTGGGAGCAGTTCTTC. Translated: CASSASGQGPWEQFF.

V gene TRBV5-4 combines with J gene TRBJ2-3, with TRBD2 as a possible D gene (7 bases). The CDR3 is made up of 14 amino acids. V was cut by 2 bases and J by 2 bases, with 9 bases left in between. CDR1 SGHNT and CDR2 YYREEE come from the germline V gene (reference sequence). CDR3 region: CASSFAGATDTQYF. As DNA, the CDR3 is TGTGCCAGCAGCTTTGCGGGGGCCACAGATACGCAGTATTTT.

The chain has TRBV7-8 and TRBJ2-7; weak D call: TRBD2 (7 bases). This CDR3 comprises 16 residues. Germline V gene sequence: CDR1 SGHVS, CDR2 FQNEAQ. V was cut by 2 bases and J by 6 bases, with 20 bases left in between. The CDR3 spells CASSLLRGAPIREQYV. The DNA of the CDR3 is TGTGCCAGCAGCTTATTACGGGGGGCCCCAATTCGCGAGCAGTACGTC.

This sequence joins TRBV7-2 and TRBJ2-3; 8 nucleotides align to TRBD1. Germline V gives CDR1 SGHTA, CDR2 FQGNSA. After removal of 3 bases from V and 4 bases from J, the junction contained 0 bases not matched to a gene. The CDR3 runs 13 residues. CDR3 region: CASSLDRADTQYF. In DNA form, the CDR3 reads TGTGCCAGCAGCTTGGACAGGGCAGATACGCAGTATTTT.

The genes are TRBV6-5 and TRBJ2-3; 10 bases map to TRBD1. The trim removed 2 bases at V and 7 bases at J, leaving 6 bases unmatched. The CDR3 runs to 15 residues. Germline V CDR1 and CDR2: MNHEY, SVGAGI. The CDR3 sequence is CASSYRTGGVNTQYF. The CDR3 region has the DNA TGTGCCAGCAGTTACCGGACAGGGGGGGTAAATACGCAGTATTTT.

This chain connects TRBV7-9 to TRBJ1-5; weak D call: TRBD1 (6 bases). This CDR3 contains 14 residues. The V end was cut by 4 bases, the J end by 3 bases, with 10 bases between. The V gene's germline CDR1 is SEHNR and CDR2 FQNEAQ (reference sequence). CDR3 residues: CASSSQGNNQPQHF. For the CDR3, the DNA is TGTGCCAGCAGCTCCCAGGGGAACAATCAGCCCCAGCATTTT.

This clone has only a few counts. The chain employs TRBV15 and TRBJ1-4; unclear D gene. The germline V gene encodes CDR1 LNHNV and CDR2 YYDKDF (reference sequence). The CDR3 consists of 15 residues. Trimming removed 3 bases from V and 1 base from J, with 9 bases in between. The CDR3 DNA sequence: TGTGCCACCAGCAGTGAGACACAAACTAATGAAAAACTGTTTTTT. It codes for CATSSETQTNEKLFF.

This clone was seen a handful of times. The chain recombines TRBV6-1 with TRBJ1-5; D is undetermined. V dropped 8 bases and J dropped 3 bases, with 5 bases sitting between them. CDR1 is MNHNS, CDR2 SASEGT, per germline. The CDR3 length is 11 residues. CDR3 coding DNA: TGTGCCAGCTGTAACAATCAGCCCCAGCATTTT. It encodes CASCNNQPQHF.

The rearrangement uses TRBV7-9 and TRBJ1-6; 8 bases are shared with TRBD1. Germline V gene lookup returns CDR1 SEHNR and CDR2 FQNEAQ (reference sequence). There are 18 residues in the CDR3. Trimming removed 1 base from V and 4 bases from J; junction bases left unmatched: 9. The chain's CDR3 is CASSLGGTGTSYNSPLHF. Written as DNA, the CDR3 is TGTGCCAGCAGCTTAGGGGGGACAGGAACCTCTTATAATTCACCCCTCCACTTT.

The rearrangement links TRBV7-9 to TRBJ2-1, with 14 nucleotides matching TRBD2. This CDR3 is 16 amino acids long. Germline lookup yields CDR1 SEHNR and CDR2 FQNEAQ (reference sequence). V trimming: 1 base; J trimming: 6 bases; junction bases outside the gene matches: 2. This CDR3 is CASSLGLAGGPNEQFF. CDR3 coding DNA: TGTGCCAGCAGCTTAGGACTAGCGGGAGGGCCCAATGAGCAGTTCTTC.

This clone has a handful of counts. V gene TRBV4-1 combines with J gene TRBJ1-5; perhaps TRBD1 as D (6 bases). The V end was cut by 2 bases, the J end by 0 bases, with 8 bases between. The germline CDR1 and CDR2 sequences are MGHRA and YSYEKL. The CDR3 is 15 residues long. CDR3 protein: CASSQNRDSNQPQHF. The CDR3 nucleotides read TGCGCCAGCAGCCAAAACAGGGATAGCAATCAGCCCCAGCATTTT.

This clone was found once. The chain combines TRBV11-2 with TRBJ2-5; D not certain. Trimming took off 0 bases at V and 0 bases at J, with 5 bases between the two ends. This CDR3 is 14 amino acids long. Germline V gives CDR1 SGHAT, CDR2 FQNNGV. The CDR3 region has the DNA TGTGCCAGCAGCTTAGACAGATACCAAGAGACCCAGTACTTC. It translates to CASSLDRYQETQYF.